Below, 28 T cell receptor beta chains from the same sample are listed, as sequenced in a study of early T cells in non-severe SARS-CoV-2 infection. In TCRdb, the 5' RACE reads were re-called with MiXCR into one record per CDR3 protein. The sample contains under 60,000 distinct CDR3 sequences, 7% to 9% of which appear only once. Sequencing was performed on whole blood. These receptor sequences come from an adult who was a healthcare worker with PCR-confirmed SARS-CoV-2 infection or an uninfected control (not recorded which).

CDR3 sequence reads: CASQGTGTSYIDTQYF. Written as DNA, the CDR3 is TGTGCCAGCCAAGGAACCGGGACTAGCTACATAGATACGCAGTATTTT. The chain has TRBV25-1 and TRBJ2-3; 9 bases align to TRBD2. The J segment lost 5 bases and the V segment lost 8 bases, leaving 14 bases of the junction unmatched. Per germline, CDR1 MGHDK and CDR2 SYGVNS. The CDR3 covers 16 residues.

The chain links TRBV7-8 to TRBJ2-5; weak D call: TRBD2 (6 bases). This CDR3 comprises 13 residues. Trimming pared 1 base from V and 7 bases from J, leaving 10 bases between. Per germline, CDR1 SGHVS and CDR2 FQNEAQ. The CDR3 nucleotides are TGTGCCAGCAGCTTAGAACTAGCCGGGACCCAGTACTTC. This codes for CASSLELAGTQYF.

V gene TRBV20-1 combines with J gene TRBJ1-1; the D is unclear. Deletions cut 5 bases from V and 6 bases from J, with 13 bases between. Per the germline V gene, CDR1 is DFQATT and CDR2 is SNEGSKA (reference sequence). There are 12 residues in the CDR3. CDR3 amino acids: CSAYRARAEAFF. For the CDR3, the DNA is TGCAGTGCTTATCGGGCCCGGGCTGAAGCTTTCTTT.

This clonotype was counted a few times. The V gene is TRBV7-2, the J gene TRBJ2-7, with 11 bases that match TRBD2. V dropped 7 bases and J dropped 2; count of bases not matched to a gene: 10. The CDR3 has 16 residues. Per the germline V gene, CDR1 is SGHTA and CDR2 is FQGNSA. The CDR3 sequence: CASTLRLAGFAYEQYF. CDR3 in DNA: TGTGCCAGCACCCTCCGACTAGCGGGGTTTGCCTACGAGCAGTACTTC.

This clonotype was seen a few times. The chain recombines TRBV5-1 with TRBJ1-3; TRBD1 matches at 8 bases. The CDR3 loop spans 14 amino acids. CDR1 SGHRS and CDR2 YFSETQ come from the germline V gene. V was clipped by 0 bases and J by 7 bases; unmatched bases: 3. The CDR3 is CASSLGGQGNTIYF. Written as DNA, the CDR3 is TGCGCCAGCAGCTTGGGAGGACAGGGCAACACCATATATTTT.

The chain combines TRBV7-3 with TRBJ2-3; D unclear. Trimming took 5 bases from V and 0 from J, leaving 12 bases between them. This CDR3 region has 15 residues. Germline CDR1 SGHTA, CDR2 FQGTGA. CDR3 bases: TGTGCCAGCAGCCAGTCTTTGCGGAGCACAGATACGCAGTATTTT. As protein: CASSQSLRSTDTQYF.

Regarding this clonotype: This may be a read error: a much more frequent sequence differs by one nucleotide. This CDR3 is missing its conserved last phenylalanine or tryptophan, likely due to a read error. This sequence joins TRBV9 and TRBJ1-4; tentative D call: TRBD1 (5 bases). Per the germline V gene, CDR1 is SGDLS and CDR2 is YYNGEE. This CDR3 has 14 residues. Trimming left V 1 base short and J 7 bases short, with 11 bases between. Here the CDR3 reads CASSVKGYTEKLFC. The CDR3, as DNA: TGTGCCAGCAGCGTAAAGGGGTACACTGAAAAACTGTTTTGT.

A few counts support this clonotype. This sequence joins TRBV2 and TRBJ2-5; unclear D gene. Germline CDR1 reads SNHLY; CDR2 reads FYNNEI. Between the trimmed V and J ends, which lost 1 base and 7 bases, there was a span of 7 bases. The CDR3 sequence is 12 residues long. In DNA, the CDR3 is TGTGCCAGCAGTGAAGTCAGAGGGACCCAGTACTTC. Residues: CASSEVRGTQYF.

This clonotype was counted at least ten times. The chain carries TRBV7-2 and TRBJ2-3; 7 positions match TRBD2. V trimming: 5 bases; J trimming: 2 bases; junction bases outside the gene matches: 7. The germline gives CDR1 SGHTA, CDR2 FQGNSA. This CDR3 is 15 amino acids long. CDR3 in amino acids: CASSPVSGVTDTQYF. The DNA of the CDR3 is TGTGCCAGCAGCCCCGTAAGCGGGGTCACAGATACGCAGTATTTT. Together with reference TRBV7-2 and TRBJ2-3, the CDR3 gives the full variable domain: GAGVSQSPSNKVTEKGKDVELRCDPISGHTALYWYRQSLGQGLEFLIYFQGNSAPDKSGLPSDRFSAERTGGSVSTLTIQRTQQEDSAVYLCASSPVSGVTDTQYFGPGTRLTVL.

J is TRBJ1-1 and V is TRBV7-9; unclear D gene. The germline gives CDR1 SEHNR, CDR2 FQNEAQ (reference sequence). CDR3 length equals 13 residues. The V end was cut by 2 bases, the J end by 1 base, with 5 bases between. The CDR3 coding sequence is TGTGCCAGCAGCTTAAAACAGAACACTGAAGCTTTCTTT. Protein sequence: CASSLKQNTEAFF.

This clonotype was recorded a few times. DNA for the CDR3: TGCGCCAGCAGCCAAGATATCGGACAGGGAGAAAAACTGTTTTTT. This sequence encodes CASSQDIGQGEKLFF. This sequence joins TRBV4-1 and TRBJ1-4, with TRBD1 matching 8 bases. Germline CDR1 MGHRA, CDR2 YSYEKL. J lost 8 bases, V lost 0 bases, and 5 bases had no gene match. The CDR3 has 15 residues.

This clonotype turned up a few times. The rearrangement uses TRBV14 and TRBJ1-1; D is unresolved. The length of the CDR3 is 11 residues. CDR1 is SGHDN and CDR2 is FVKESK in the germline V gene. V lost 6 bases to trimming and J lost 7 bases, with 9 bases between them. Written as DNA, the CDR3 is TGTGCCAGCAGGAAAGGGAGTGAAGCTTTCTTT. Its translation: CASRKGSEAFF.

V and J are TRBV27 and TRBJ2-7; the D gene is possibly TRBD2 (5 bases). The CDR3 length is 17 residues. CDR1 and CDR2 from the germline V gene are MNHEY and SMNVEV (reference sequence). V lost 6 bases to trimming and J lost 5 bases, with 26 bases between them. CDR3: CASSRRIPVRLAHEQYF. CDR3 coding DNA: TGTGCCAGCAGCCGGAGGATCCCCGTGCGGCTCGCGCACGAGCAGTACTTC.

The gene calls are TRBV18 and TRBJ2-3; D is ambiguous. Deletions cut 3 bases from V and 3 bases from J, with 13 bases between. In germline, CDR1 is KGHSH, CDR2 LQKENI. This CDR3 spans 15 amino acids. As DNA, the CDR3 is TGTGCCAGCTCACCGCTTGGGGTAGGGACAGATACGCAGTATTTT. Its protein is CASSPLGVGTDTQYF.

The J gene is TRBJ1-2, the V gene TRBV3-1, with D perhaps matching TRBD1 (5 bases). CDR1 and CDR2 from the germline V gene are LGHDT and YNNKEL (reference sequence). The CDR3 sequence is 16 residues long. V lost 0 bases to trimming and J lost 9 bases, with 20 bases between them. In DNA form, the CDR3 reads TGTGCCAGCAGCCAAGATCTACAGGCCCGTTTTGGGAGCTACACCTTC. Its protein product is CASSQDLQARFGSYTF.

This clonotype was detected many times. The chain joins TRBV7-6 to TRBJ1-1, with D unclear. Trimming took off 4 bases at V and 0 bases at J, with 12 bases between the two ends. Per the germline V gene, CDR1 is SGHVS and CDR2 is FNYEAQ. This CDR3 comprises 15 residues. CDR3 loop: CASSSQTSMNTEAFF. The CDR3 region has the DNA TGTGCCAGCAGCTCCCAAACAAGTATGAACACTGAAGCTTTCTTT.

This clonotype was detected many times. The J gene is TRBJ1-2, the V gene TRBV20-1; 7 bases are shared with TRBD1. The CDR3 loop spans 13 amino acids. The ends lost 2 bases at V and 6 bases at J; junction bases unmatched: 6. Germline V CDR1 and CDR2: DFQATT, SNEGSKA (reference sequence). CDR3 amino acids: CSARRQGGHGYTF. Written as DNA, the CDR3 is TGCAGTGCTAGACGTCAAGGGGGCCATGGCTACACCTTC.

This clonotype was counted only a few times. The chain combines TRBV5-1 with TRBJ1-6; TRBD1 aligns across 12 bases. J lost 8 bases, V lost 2 bases, and 8 bases had no gene match. This CDR3 has 17 residues. Per the germline V gene, CDR1 is SGHRS and CDR2 is YFSETQ. CDR3 coding DNA: TGCGCCAGCAGCTTTTACCCGGGACAGGGGGCGGATTCACCCCTCCACTTT. Translating gives CASSFYPGQGADSPLHF.

This clonotype was seen repeatedly, ten times or more. The chain has TRBV7-2 and TRBJ1-4, with TRBD1 matching over 7 bases. The germline CDR1 and CDR2 sequences are SGHTA and FQGNSA. The CDR3 extends over 14 amino acids. V lost 3 bases and J lost 7; bases outside the gene matches: 5. The CDR3 loop is CASSFQGGTEKLFF. CDR3 in DNA: TGTGCCAGCAGCTTTCAAGGGGGCACTGAAAAACTGTTTTTT.

This clonotype was seen at least ten times. In DNA form, the CDR3 reads TGCGCCAGCAGCTCGAAGGGGACTGACATCATAGGGGGTGGCTACACCTTC. Translated: CASSSKGTDIIGGGYTF. The chain recombines TRBV5-1 with TRBJ1-2; possibly TRBD1 for D (6 bases). V lost 3 bases and J lost 7, with 25 bases in between. The CDR3 is 17 amino acids. CDR1 and CDR2 from the germline V gene are SGHRS and YFSETQ.

This chain uses TRBV28 with TRBJ2-3; 8 positions match TRBD2. This CDR3 comprises 18 residues. V was pared by 3 bases and J by 4 bases, with 15 bases of the junction left unmatched. Germline V gene data show CDR1 as MDHEN and CDR2 as SYDVKM. CDR3 in amino acids: CASSLGLLAVWLPDTQYF. The CDR3 nucleotides are TGTGCCAGCAGTTTGGGCCTACTAGCGGTCTGGCTTCCAGATACGCAGTATTTT.

This clonotype was recorded at least ten times. The gene calls are TRBV7-2 and TRBJ2-7; D remains ambiguous. With 1 base removed from V and 2 bases from J, the gap between germline ends came to 15 bases. Germline CDR1 SGHTA, CDR2 FQGNSA. The CDR3 is 16 residues long. In nucleotides, the CDR3 is TGTGCCAGCAGCTTAGGAGGCCCAGGCGGAACCTACGAGCAGTACTTC. Its translation: CASSLGGPGGTYEQYF.

This clonotype came up many times. The genes are TRBV28 and TRBJ2-1; TRBD2 might be the D (6 bases). Germline V gene lookup returns CDR1 MDHEN and CDR2 SYDVKM. V lost 7 bases, J lost 1 base, and 14 bases lay in between. The CDR3 totals 15 residues. CDR3 coding DNA: TGTGCCAGCACCCAGAGGAGGGCTTCCTACAATGAGCAGTTCTTC. Its translation is CASTQRRASYNEQFF.

The gene calls are TRBV6-7 and TRBJ2-7; TRBD1 might be the D (6 bases). TRBV6-7 is designated an ORF whose function remains uncertain. The CDR3 sequence is 19 residues long. Trimming removed 2 bases at V and 3 bases at J, with 26 bases between. CDR3 residues: CASSYTTGTTSTGRYEQYF. CDR3 sequence (DNA): TGTGCCAGCAGTTACACGACAGGTACCACCTCAACAGGGCGCTACGAGCAGTACTTC.

This clonotype was seen only a few times. The chain combines TRBV7-2 with TRBJ2-3, with D unresolved. The ends were cut back, 5 bases at V and 0 bases at J, with 9 bases in the middle. CDR1 and CDR2 from the germline V gene are SGHTA and FQGNSA. This CDR3 has 14 residues. This chain's CDR3 is CASSTRISTDTQYF. Here the CDR3 DNA reads TGTGCCAGCAGCACCAGGATAAGCACAGATACGCAGTATTTT.

V and J are TRBV4-1 and TRBJ1-4; TRBD1 agrees at 7 bases. Germline V gene lookup returns CDR1 MGHRA and CDR2 YSYEKL. Trimming at V came to 5 bases and at J to 8 bases, leaving 14 bases not matched to a gene. This CDR3 contains 16 residues. The CDR3 bases are TGCGCCAGCAGCGAAGGGTCCCGGACAGGCGGGGAAAAACTGTTTTTT. Translation: CASSEGSRTGGEKLFF.

The DNA of the CDR3 is TGCGCCAGCAGCTTAGGGACAACCACGGGGAACACTGAAGCTTTCTTT. Its translation: CASSLGTTTGNTEAFF. V and J are TRBV5-1 and TRBJ1-1, with D possibly matching TRBD1 (6 bases). Germline V gene lookup returns CDR1 SGHRS and CDR2 YFSETQ. This CDR3 comprises 16 residues. The V and J ends lost 2 bases and 1 base respectively, with 15 bases between them. The variable domain in full, with the rest retrieved from reference TRBV5-1 and TRBJ1-1, is KAGVTQTPRYLIKTRGQQVTLSCSPISGHRSVSWYQQTPGQGLQFLFEYFSETQRNKGNFPGRFSGRQFSNSRSEMNVSTLELGDSALYLCASSLGTTTGNTEAFFGQGTRLTVV.

This clonotype was recorded many times. This sequence joins TRBV4-3 and TRBJ1-3, with unresolved D. V shed 1 base and J shed 0 bases, with 7 bases lying between them. In germline, CDR1 is LGHNA, CDR2 YSLEER. The CDR3 is made up of 15 amino acids. CDR3 in amino acids: CASSQGTSSGNTIYF. The DNA for the CDR3 is TGCGCCAGCAGCCAAGGTACGAGCTCTGGAAACACCATATATTTT.